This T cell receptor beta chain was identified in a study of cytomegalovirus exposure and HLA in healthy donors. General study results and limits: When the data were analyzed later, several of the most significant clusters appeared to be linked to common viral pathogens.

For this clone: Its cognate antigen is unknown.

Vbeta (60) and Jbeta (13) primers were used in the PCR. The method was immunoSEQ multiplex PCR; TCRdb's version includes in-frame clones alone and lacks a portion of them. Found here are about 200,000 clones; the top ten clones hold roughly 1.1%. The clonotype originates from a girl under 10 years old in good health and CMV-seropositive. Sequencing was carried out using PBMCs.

CDR3 sequence: CAIGQGITGELFF. The CDR3 coding sequence is TGTGCCATAGGACAGGGAATCACCGGGGAGCTGTTTTTT. The chain has TRBV2 and TRBJ2-2; 8 bases align to TRBD1. CDR3 length: 13 amino acids. The V gene end was trimmed by 10 bases and the J gene end by 4 bases; junction bases not matched to a gene: 5. CDR1 SNHLY and CDR2 FYNNEI come from the germline V gene. The entire variable domain, with the rest obtained from reference TRBV2 and TRBJ2-2, is as follows: EPEVTQTPSHQVTQMGQEVILRCVPISNHLYFYWYRQILGQKVEFLVSFYNNEISEKSEIFDDQFSVERPDGSNFTLKIRSTKLEDSAMYFCAIGQGITGELFFGEGSRLTVL.